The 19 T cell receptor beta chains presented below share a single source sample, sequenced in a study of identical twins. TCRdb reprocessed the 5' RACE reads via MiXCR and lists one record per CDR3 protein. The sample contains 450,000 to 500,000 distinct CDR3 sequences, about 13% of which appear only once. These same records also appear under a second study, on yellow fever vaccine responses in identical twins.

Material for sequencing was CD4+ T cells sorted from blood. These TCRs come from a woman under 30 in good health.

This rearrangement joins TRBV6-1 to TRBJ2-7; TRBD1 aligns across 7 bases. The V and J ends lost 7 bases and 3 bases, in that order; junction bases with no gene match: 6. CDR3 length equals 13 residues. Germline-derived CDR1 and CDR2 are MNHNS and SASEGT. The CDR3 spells CASIGGQIYEQYF. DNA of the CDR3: TGTGCCAGCATTGGGGGACAGATCTACGAGCAGTACTTC.

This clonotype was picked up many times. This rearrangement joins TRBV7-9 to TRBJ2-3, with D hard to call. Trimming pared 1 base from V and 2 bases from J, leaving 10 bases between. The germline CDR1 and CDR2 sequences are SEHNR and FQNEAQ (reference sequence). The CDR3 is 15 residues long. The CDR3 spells CASSLGASNTDTQYF. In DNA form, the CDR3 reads TGTGCCAGCAGCTTAGGGGCGTCTAACACAGATACGCAGTATTTT. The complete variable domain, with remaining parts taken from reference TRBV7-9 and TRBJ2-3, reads DTGVSQNPRHKITKRGQNVTFRCDPISEHNRLYWYRQTLGQGPEFLTYFQNEAQLEKSRLLSDRFSAERPKGSFSTLEIQRTEQGDSAMYLCASSLGASNTDTQYFGPGTRLTVL.

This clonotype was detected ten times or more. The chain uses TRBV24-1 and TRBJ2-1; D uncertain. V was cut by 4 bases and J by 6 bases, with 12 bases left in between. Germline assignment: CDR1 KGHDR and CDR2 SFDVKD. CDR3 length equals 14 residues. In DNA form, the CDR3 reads TGTGCCACCAGTGAGAAGGCCCCACTCAATGAGCAGTTCTTC. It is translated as CATSEKAPLNEQFF.

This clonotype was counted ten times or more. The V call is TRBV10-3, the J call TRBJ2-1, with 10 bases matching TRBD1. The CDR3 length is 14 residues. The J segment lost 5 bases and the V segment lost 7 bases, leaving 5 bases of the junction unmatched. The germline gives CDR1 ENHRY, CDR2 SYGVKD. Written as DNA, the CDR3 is TGTGCCATCAACCCGGGACAGGGGAACAATGAGCAGTTCTTC. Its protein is CAINPGQGNNEQFF.

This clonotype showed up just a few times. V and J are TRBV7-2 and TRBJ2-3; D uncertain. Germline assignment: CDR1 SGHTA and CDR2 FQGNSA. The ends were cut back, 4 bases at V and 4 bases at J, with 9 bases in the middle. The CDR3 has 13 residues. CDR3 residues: CASSSNRPDTQYF. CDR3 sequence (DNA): TGTGCCAGCAGCTCCAACCGGCCAGATACGCAGTATTTT.

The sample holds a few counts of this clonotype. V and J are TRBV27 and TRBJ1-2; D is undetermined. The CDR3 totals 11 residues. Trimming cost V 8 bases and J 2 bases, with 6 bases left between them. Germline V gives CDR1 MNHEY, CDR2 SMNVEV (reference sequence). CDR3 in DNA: TGTGCCAGCCCGGGCAACTATGGCTACACCTTC. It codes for CASPGNYGYTF.

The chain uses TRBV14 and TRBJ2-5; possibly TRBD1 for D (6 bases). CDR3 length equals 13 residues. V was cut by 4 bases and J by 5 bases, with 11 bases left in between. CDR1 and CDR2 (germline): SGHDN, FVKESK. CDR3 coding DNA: TGTGCCAGCAGCCGGACAGTTCACGAGACCCAGTACTTC. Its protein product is CASSRTVHETQYF.

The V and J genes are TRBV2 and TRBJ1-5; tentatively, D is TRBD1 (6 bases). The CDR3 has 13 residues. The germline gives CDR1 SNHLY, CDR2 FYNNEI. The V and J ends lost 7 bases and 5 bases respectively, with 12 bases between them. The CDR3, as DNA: TGTGCCAGCACGAGGGGGGTTGATCAGCCCCAGCATTTT. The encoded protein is CASTRGVDQPQHF.

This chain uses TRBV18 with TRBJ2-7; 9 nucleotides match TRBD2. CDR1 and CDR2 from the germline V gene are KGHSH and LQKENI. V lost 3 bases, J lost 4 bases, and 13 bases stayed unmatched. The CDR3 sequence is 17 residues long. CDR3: CASSPVGSREGRYEQYF. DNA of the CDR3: TGTGCCAGCTCACCGGTTGGTTCGCGGGAGGGCCGGTACGAGCAGTACTTC.

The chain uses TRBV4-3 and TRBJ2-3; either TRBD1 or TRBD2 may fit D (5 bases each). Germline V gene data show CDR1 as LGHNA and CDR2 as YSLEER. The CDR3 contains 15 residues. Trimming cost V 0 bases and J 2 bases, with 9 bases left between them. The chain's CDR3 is CASSQDRGVTDTQYF. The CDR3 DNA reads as TGCGCCAGCAGCCAAGATAGAGGGGTCACAGATACGCAGTATTTT.

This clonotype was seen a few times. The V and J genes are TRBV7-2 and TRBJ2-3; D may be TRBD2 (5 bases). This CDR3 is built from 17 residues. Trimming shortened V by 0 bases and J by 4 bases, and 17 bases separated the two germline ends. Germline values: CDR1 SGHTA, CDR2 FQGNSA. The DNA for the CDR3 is TGTGCCAGCAGCTTAGCGCGGTTCGGTCGGGGTGCAGATACGCAGTATTTT. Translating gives CASSLARFGRGADTQYF.

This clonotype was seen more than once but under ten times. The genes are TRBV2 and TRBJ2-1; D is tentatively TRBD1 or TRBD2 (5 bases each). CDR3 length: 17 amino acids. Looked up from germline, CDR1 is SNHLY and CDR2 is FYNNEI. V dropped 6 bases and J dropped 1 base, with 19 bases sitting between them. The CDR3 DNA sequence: TGTGCCAGCAGCGAACGGGGCTCCGAAGGATCCTACAATGAGCAGTTCTTC. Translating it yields CASSERGSEGSYNEQFF. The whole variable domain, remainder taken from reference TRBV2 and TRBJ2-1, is EPEVTQTPSHQVTQMGQEVILRCVPISNHLYFYWYRQILGQKVEFLVSFYNNEISEKSEIFDDQFSVERPDGSNFTLKIRSTKLEDSAMYFCASSERGSEGSYNEQFFGPGTRLTVL.

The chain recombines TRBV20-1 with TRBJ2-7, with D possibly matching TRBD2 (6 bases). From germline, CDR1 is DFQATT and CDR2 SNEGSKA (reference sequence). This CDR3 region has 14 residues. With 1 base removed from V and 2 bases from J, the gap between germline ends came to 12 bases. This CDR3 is CSARGAGTAYEQYF. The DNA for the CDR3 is TGCAGTGCTAGAGGGGCGGGAACGGCCTACGAGCAGTACTTC.

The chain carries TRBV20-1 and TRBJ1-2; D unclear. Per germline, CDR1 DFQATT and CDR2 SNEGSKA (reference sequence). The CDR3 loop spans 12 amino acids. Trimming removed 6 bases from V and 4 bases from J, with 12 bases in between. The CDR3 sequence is CSAMGGFYGYTF. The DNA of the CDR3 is TGCAGTGCCATGGGAGGGTTCTATGGCTACACCTTC.

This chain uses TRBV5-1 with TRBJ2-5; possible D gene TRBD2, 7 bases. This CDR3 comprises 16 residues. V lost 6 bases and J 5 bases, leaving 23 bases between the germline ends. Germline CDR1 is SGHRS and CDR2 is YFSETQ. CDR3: CASTREGGARTETQYF. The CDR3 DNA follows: TGCGCCAGCACCCGAGAGGGGGGGGCCCGTACGGAGACCCAGTACTTC.

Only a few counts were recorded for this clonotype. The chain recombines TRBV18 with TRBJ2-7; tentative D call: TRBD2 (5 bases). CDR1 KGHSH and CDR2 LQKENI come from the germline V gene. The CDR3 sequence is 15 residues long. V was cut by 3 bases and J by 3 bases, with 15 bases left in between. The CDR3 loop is CASSPLRSGVYEQYF. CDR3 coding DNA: TGTGCCAGCTCACCGCTGAGGAGCGGCGTCTACGAGCAGTACTTC. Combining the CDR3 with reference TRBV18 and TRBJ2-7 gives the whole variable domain NAGVMQNPRHLVRRRGQEARLRCSPMKGHSHVYWYRQLPEEGLKFMVYLQKENIIDESGMPKERFSAEFPKEGPSILRIQQVVRGDSAAYFCASSPLRSGVYEQYFGPGTRLTVT.

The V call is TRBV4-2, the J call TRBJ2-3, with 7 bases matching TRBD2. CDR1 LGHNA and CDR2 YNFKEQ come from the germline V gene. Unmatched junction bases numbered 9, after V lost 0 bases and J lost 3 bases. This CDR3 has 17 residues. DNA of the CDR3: TGTGCCAGCAGCCAAGATCACCGGGGGAGGGCTACAGATACGCAGTATTTT. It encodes CASSQDHRGRATDTQYF.

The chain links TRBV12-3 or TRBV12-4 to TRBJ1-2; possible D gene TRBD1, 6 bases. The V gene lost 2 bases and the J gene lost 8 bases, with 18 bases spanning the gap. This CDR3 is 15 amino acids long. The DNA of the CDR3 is TGTGCCAGCAGTTTACTCTCCTCGGCAGGGGAAGGCTACACCTTC. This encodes CASSLLSSAGEGYTF.

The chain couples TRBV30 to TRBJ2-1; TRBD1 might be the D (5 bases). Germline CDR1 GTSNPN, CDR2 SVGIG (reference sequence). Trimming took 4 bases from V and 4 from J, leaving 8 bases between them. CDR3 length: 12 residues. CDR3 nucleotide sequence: TGTGCCTGGATGGGGCAGTACAATGAGCAGTTCTTC. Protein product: CAWMGQYNEQFF.